A selection of T cell receptor beta chains follows, all from one sample in a study of blood T cell repertoires in COVID-19. Libraries were prepared by immunoSEQ multiplex PCR; TCRdb keeps only in-frame clonotypes and omits some of them. The sample records 300,000 or so clones, 70% to 90% being singletons. The sample was PBMCs or T cells enriched from blood (not recorded which). All receptors come from a woman younger than 45 who had recovered from COVID-19. Each CDR3 is given with its conserved first and last residue. Fields, in order: CDR3 protein, CDR3 DNA, V gene, clone size, D gene, J gene. A D gene is named only where the DNA matches it firmly. Part of the rows lack a size; the others show once, few, many or a class for expanded clones.

CDR3 protein: CASSHPRGAELSYSPLHF; CDR3 DNA: TGCGCCAGCAGCCATCCCCGGGGAGCAGAGCTTAGTTATTCACCCCTCCACTTT; V gene: TRBV4-3; clone size: few; D gene: .; J gene: TRBJ1-6
CDR3 protein: CASSRGTLGRTPLHF; CDR3 DNA: TGTGCCAGCAGCCGAGGAACCCTGGGGAGGACACCCCTCCACTTT; V gene: TRBV9; clone size: once; D gene: .; J gene: TRBJ1-6
CDR3 protein: CASSSGTGANYGYTF; CDR3 DNA: TGTGCCAGCAGTTCAGGGACAGGGGCTAACTATGGCTACACCTTC; V gene: TRBV6-9; clone size: .; D gene: TRBD1; J gene: TRBJ1-2
CDR3 protein: CASTRRKGNTIYF; CDR3 DNA: TGTGCCAGCACCCGAAGGAAGGGGAACACCATATATTTT; V gene: TRBV6-5; clone size: .; D gene: .; J gene: TRBJ1-3
CDR3 protein: CASSSSGRGADTQYF; CDR3 DNA: TGTGCCAGCAGCTCCTCGGGGCGGGGGGCAGATACGCAGTATTTT; V gene: TRBV9; clone size: .; D gene: TRBD2; J gene: TRBJ2-3
CDR3 protein: CASSHALLEGGYTF; CDR3 DNA: TGTGCCAGCAGCCACGCTCTTCTTGAGGGAGGCTACACCTTC; V gene: TRBV7-9; clone size: .; D gene: .; J gene: TRBJ1-2
CDR3 protein: CASSVLQGREQFF; CDR3 DNA: TGTGCCAGCAGCGTTTTACAGGGACGCGAGCAGTTCTTC; V gene: TRBV9; clone size: .; D gene: .; J gene: TRBJ2-1
CDR3 protein: CASSQDIQGVGGYTF; CDR3 DNA: TGTGCCAGCAGCCAAGATATCCAGGGGGTCGGAGGCTACACCTTC; V gene: TRBV14; clone size: .; D gene: TRBD1; J gene: TRBJ1-2
CDR3 protein: CASSQPLAGTYEQYF; CDR3 DNA: TGCGCCAGCAGCCAGCCACTAGCGGGGACCTACGAGCAGTACTTC; V gene: TRBV4-1; clone size: .; D gene: TRBD2; J gene: TRBJ2-7
CDR3 protein: CASSFSDRAGNTIYF; CDR3 DNA: TGTGCCAGCAGCTTTAGCGACAGGGCTGGAAACACCATATATTTT; V gene: TRBV7-9; clone size: .; D gene: TRBD1; J gene: TRBJ1-3
CDR3 protein: CASSLWTGDGKAFF; CDR3 DNA: TGCGCCAGCAGCTTGTGGACAGGGGATGGAAAAGCTTTCTTT; V gene: TRBV5-1; clone size: .; D gene: TRBD1; J gene: TRBJ1-1
CDR3 protein: CASSQGGGDTDTQYF; CDR3 DNA: TGCGCCAGCAGCCAAGGCGGGGGGGACACAGATACGCAGTATTTT; V gene: TRBV4-3; clone size: .; D gene: TRBD2; J gene: TRBJ2-3
CDR3 protein: CASSIQDSGNTIYF; CDR3 DNA: TGTGCCAGCAGCATACAGGATTCTGGAAACACCATATATTTT; V gene: TRBV9; clone size: .; D gene: .; J gene: TRBJ1-3
CDR3 protein: CASSLGTGVGSYNEQFF; CDR3 DNA: TGTGCCAGCAGCTTAGGGACAGGAGTCGGCTCCTACAATGAGCAGTTCTTC; V gene: TRBV7-3; clone size: .; D gene: TRBD1; J gene: TRBJ2-1
CDR3 protein: CASSESAGAESYNEQFF; CDR3 DNA: TGCGCCAGCAGTGAGTCGGCGGGAGCGGAATCCTACAATGAGCAGTTCTTC; V gene: TRBV10-1; clone size: .; D gene: TRBD2; J gene: TRBJ2-1
CDR3 protein: CASSRYRQYSSYNSPLHF; CDR3 DNA: TGTGCCAGCAGTCGATACCGACAGTACAGCTCCTATAATTCACCCCTCCACTTT; V gene: TRBV27; clone size: .; D gene: .; J gene: TRBJ1-6
CDR3 protein: CASSLTGQGMNYTF; CDR3 DNA: TGTGCCAGCAGCTTAACCGGACAGGGTATGAACTACACCTTC; V gene: TRBV7-3; clone size: few; D gene: TRBD1; J gene: TRBJ1-2
CDR3 protein: CASSPSREDSPLHF; CDR3 DNA: TGTGCCAGCTCACCATCCAGGGAGGATTCACCCCTCCACTTT; V gene: TRBV18; clone size: .; D gene: .; J gene: TRBJ1-6
CDR3 protein: CASSSTGGNTEAFF; CDR3 DNA: TGCGCCAGCAGCTCGACAGGGGGTAACACTGAAGCTTTCTTT; V gene: TRBV5-1; clone size: .; D gene: TRBD1; J gene: TRBJ1-1
CDR3 protein: CASSPGQGAAEAFF; CDR3 DNA: TGTGCCAGTAGTCCAGGACAGGGGGCGGCTGAAGCTTTCTTT; V gene: TRBV19; clone size: .; D gene: TRBD1; J gene: TRBJ1-1
CDR3 protein: CASAKTPNTEAFF; CDR3 DNA: TGTGCTAGTGCTAAGACACCGAACACTGAAGCTTTCTTT; V gene: TRBV12-5; clone size: .; D gene: .; J gene: TRBJ1-1
CDR3 protein: CASSIYLRQGAGGNTIYF; CDR3 DNA: TGTGCCAGCAGCATCTACCTTCGGCAGGGGGCAGGTGGAAACACCATATATTTT; V gene: TRBV7-8; clone size: once; D gene: TRBD1; J gene: TRBJ1-3
CDR3 protein: CASSLGTGFNTEAFF; CDR3 DNA: TGCGCCAGCAGCTTGGGGACAGGGTTTAACACTGAAGCTTTCTTT; V gene: TRBV5-1; clone size: .; D gene: TRBD1; J gene: TRBJ1-1
CDR3 protein: CASSLALGGGAADTQYF; CDR3 DNA: TGTGCCAGCAGCTTAGCACTGGGCGGGGGGGCGGCAGATACGCAGTATTTT; V gene: TRBV7-2; clone size: .; D gene: TRBD2; J gene: TRBJ2-3
CDR3 protein: CASSRGGGPQETQYF; CDR3 DNA: TGTGCCAGCAGCAGGGGCGGGGGGCCCCAAGAGACCCAGTACTTC; V gene: TRBV5-4; clone size: .; D gene: TRBD2; J gene: TRBJ2-5
CDR3 protein: CASSIVAANYGYTF; CDR3 DNA: TGTGCCAGTAGTATAGTGGCAGCTAACTATGGCTACACCTTC; V gene: TRBV19; clone size: .; D gene: .; J gene: TRBJ1-2
CDR3 protein: CASSQLRGPYNEQFF; CDR3 DNA: TGTGCCAGCAGCCAACTGCGGGGGCCCTACAATGAGCAGTTCTTC; V gene: TRBV3-1/TRBV3-2; clone size: .; D gene: .; J gene: TRBJ2-1
CDR3 protein: CAPRGGEGCEKLFF; CDR3 DNA: TGTGCCCCCCGGGGAGGGGAGGGGTGTGAAAAACTGTTTTTT; V gene: TRBV7-3; clone size: .; D gene: .; J gene: TRBJ1-4
CDR3 protein: CASRAGSVIGDTQYF; CDR3 DNA: TGCGCCAGCAGGGCCGGGTCGGTTATTGGGGATACGCAGTATTTT; V gene: TRBV5-1; clone size: .; D gene: .; J gene: TRBJ2-3
CDR3 protein: CASRRRTGELFF; CDR3 DNA: TGTGCCAGCAGGAGAAGGACTGGGGAGCTGTTTTTT; V gene: TRBV6-5; clone size: .; D gene: .; J gene: TRBJ2-2
CDR3 protein: CATSIRQGPSPLHF; CDR3 DNA: TGTGCCACCTCAATTCGACAGGGTCCTTCGCCCCTCCACTTT; V gene: TRBV27; clone size: .; D gene: TRBD1; J gene: TRBJ1-6
CDR3 protein: CASSQEGRYYGYTF; CDR3 DNA: TGCGCCAGCAGCCAAGAGGGCAGGTACTATGGCTACACCTTC; V gene: TRBV4-3; clone size: .; D gene: .; J gene: TRBJ1-2
CDR3 protein: CASSPTLGTAGELFF; CDR3 DNA: TGTGCCAGTAGTCCCACCCTAGGGACAGCCGGGGAGCTGTTTTTT; V gene: TRBV19; clone size: .; D gene: TRBD1; J gene: TRBJ2-2
CDR3 protein: CSVEEQGVGNEQFF; CDR3 DNA: TGCAGCGTTGAGGAGCAAGGGGTGGGCAATGAGCAGTTCTTC; V gene: TRBV29-1; clone size: .; D gene: .; J gene: TRBJ2-1
CDR3 protein: CASKRQGVRSSYNEQFF; CDR3 DNA: TGTGCCAGTAAGCGGCAGGGGGTAAGGAGCTCCTACAATGAGCAGTTCTTC; V gene: TRBV19; clone size: once; D gene: TRBD1; J gene: TRBJ2-1
CDR3 protein: CASSGRGGYGYTF; CDR3 DNA: TGTGCCAGCAGCGGGCGGGGAGGCTATGGCTACACCTTC; V gene: TRBV9; clone size: .; D gene: .; J gene: TRBJ1-2
CDR3 protein: CAIRAGTGNQPQHF; CDR3 DNA: TGTGCCATCAGAGCCGGGACAGGGAATCAGCCCCAGCATTTT; V gene: TRBV10-3; clone size: .; D gene: TRBD1; J gene: TRBJ1-5
CDR3 protein: CAWRRARGEAFF; CDR3 DNA: TGTGCCTGGAGACGGGCCAGGGGTGAAGCTTTCTTT; V gene: TRBV30; clone size: .; D gene: .; J gene: TRBJ1-1
CDR3 protein: CASRRDTEAFF; CDR3 DNA: TGCGCCAGCAGGAGGGACACTGAAGCTTTCTTT; V gene: TRBV5-1; clone size: .; D gene: .; J gene: TRBJ1-1
CDR3 protein: CASSAPTGFSNQPQHF; CDR3 DNA: TGTGCCAGCAGCGCCCCGACAGGATTTAGCAATCAGCCCCAGCATTTT; V gene: TRBV14; clone size: .; D gene: .; J gene: TRBJ1-5
CDR3 protein: CASSPSGTAGTNQPQHF; CDR3 DNA: TGCGCCAGCAGTCCTTCTGGGACAGCCGGGACTAATCAGCCCCAGCATTTT; V gene: TRBV5-1; clone size: .; D gene: TRBD1; J gene: TRBJ1-5
CDR3 protein: CASSLVRTENYGYTF; CDR3 DNA: TGTGCCAGCAGCTTGGTGAGGACAGAGAACTATGGCTACACCTTC; V gene: TRBV5-8; clone size: .; D gene: .; J gene: TRBJ1-2
CDR3 protein: CASSSGAGELFF; CDR3 DNA: TGTGCCAGCAGTTCCGGGGCCGGGGAGCTGTTTTTT; V gene: TRBV12-3/TRBV12-4; clone size: .; D gene: .; J gene: TRBJ2-2
CDR3 protein: CASSSRMNTEAFF; CDR3 DNA: TGTGCCAGCAGCTCTAGGATGAACACTGAAGCTTTCTTT; V gene: TRBV7-9; clone size: .; D gene: .; J gene: TRBJ1-1
CDR3 protein: CASRPSNYLDTEAFF; CDR3 DNA: TGTGCCAGCAGACCCTCGAACTACTTGGACACTGAAGCTTTCTTT; V gene: TRBV11-2; clone size: .; D gene: .; J gene: TRBJ1-1
CDR3 protein: CASSQEGQGYTEAFF; CDR3 DNA: TGCGCCAGCAGCCAAGAGGGGCAGGGATACACTGAAGCTTTCTTT; V gene: TRBV4-1; clone size: .; D gene: .; J gene: TRBJ1-1
CDR3 protein: CAWSVQNTNTEAFF; CDR3 DNA: TGTGCCTGGAGTGTACAGAACACTAACACTGAAGCTTTCTTT; V gene: TRBV30; clone size: .; D gene: .; J gene: TRBJ1-1
CDR3 protein: CASSQDHTGGRYTGELFF; CDR3 DNA: TGTGCCAGCAGCCAAGATCATACGGGGGGACGGTACACCGGGGAGCTGTTTTTT; V gene: TRBV3-1/TRBV3-2; clone size: .; D gene: TRBD2; J gene: TRBJ2-2
CDR3 protein: CASSSGQGRDEQYF; CDR3 DNA: TGTGCCAGCAGTTCGGGACAGGGGCGAGACGAGCAGTACTTC; V gene: TRBV6-5; clone size: few; D gene: TRBD1; J gene: TRBJ2-7
CDR3 protein: CASSITGAPNQPQHF; CDR3 DNA: TGTGCCAGTAGTATAACAGGGGCGCCAAATCAGCCCCAGCATTTT; V gene: TRBV19; clone size: .; D gene: TRBD1; J gene: TRBJ1-5
CDR3 protein: CASSGGTGPSTNEKLFF; CDR3 DNA: TGTGCCAGCAGTGGCGGGACAGGGCCTTCAACTAATGAAAAACTGTTTTTT; V gene: TRBV6-1; clone size: .; D gene: TRBD1; J gene: TRBJ1-4
CDR3 protein: CASSLGDRGPNTEAFF; CDR3 DNA: TGTGCCAGCAGCTTAGGGGACAGGGGACCGAACACTGAAGCTTTCTTT; V gene: TRBV7-9; clone size: .; D gene: TRBD1; J gene: TRBJ1-1
CDR3 protein: CASSAAGTGVNEKLFF; CDR3 DNA: TGTGCCAGCAGCGCCGCCGGGACAGGGGTTAATGAAAAACTGTTTTTT; V gene: TRBV9; clone size: .; D gene: TRBD1; J gene: TRBJ1-4
CDR3 protein: CASSSGTGPTEAFF; CDR3 DNA: TGTGCCAGCAGCTCCGGGACAGGACCCACTGAAGCTTTCTTT; V gene: TRBV7-3; clone size: .; D gene: TRBD1; J gene: TRBJ1-1